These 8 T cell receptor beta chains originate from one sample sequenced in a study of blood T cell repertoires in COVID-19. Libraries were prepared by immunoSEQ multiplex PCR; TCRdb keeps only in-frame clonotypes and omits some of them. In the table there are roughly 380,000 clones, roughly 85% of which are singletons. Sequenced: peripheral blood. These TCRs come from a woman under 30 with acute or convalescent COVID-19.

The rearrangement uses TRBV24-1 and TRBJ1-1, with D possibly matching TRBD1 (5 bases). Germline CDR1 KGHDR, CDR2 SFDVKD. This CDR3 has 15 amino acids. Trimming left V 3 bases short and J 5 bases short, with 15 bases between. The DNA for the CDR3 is TGTGCCACCAGTGATGGAGGGGCGTTCAGGACTGAAGCTTTCTTT. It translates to CATSDGGAFRTEAFF.

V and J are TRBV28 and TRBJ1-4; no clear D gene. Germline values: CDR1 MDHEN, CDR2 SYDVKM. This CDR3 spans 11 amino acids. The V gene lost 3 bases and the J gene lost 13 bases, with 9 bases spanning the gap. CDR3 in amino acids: CASSLRGILFF. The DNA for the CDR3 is TGTGCCAGCAGTTTGCGGGGTATACTGTTTTTT.

CDR3 in DNA: TGTGCCAGCAGCTTAACTGGCAGTCCCTCCCCGGGAAGCTATGGCTACACCTTC. Residues: CASSLTGSPSPGSYGYTF. The gene calls are TRBV7-8 and TRBJ1-2; no firm D call. V was clipped by 2 bases and J by 4 bases, with 23 bases between them. This CDR3 comprises 18 residues. Germline V gives CDR1 SGHVS, CDR2 FQNEAQ.

The DNA for the CDR3 is TGTGCCAGCAAGAAAGGGGAGGGGAGAAACACCATATATTTT. Translating it yields CASKKGEGRNTIYF. The V and J genes are TRBV6-6 and TRBJ1-3; the D gene is possibly TRBD1 (5 bases). Trimming pared 7 bases from V and 5 bases from J, leaving 15 bases between. The CDR3 covers 14 residues. The germline gives CDR1 MNHNY, CDR2 SVGAGI (reference sequence).

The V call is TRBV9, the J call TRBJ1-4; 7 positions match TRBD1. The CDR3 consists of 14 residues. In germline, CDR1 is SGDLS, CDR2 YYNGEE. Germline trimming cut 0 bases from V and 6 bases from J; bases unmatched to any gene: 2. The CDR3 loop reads CASSVAGGDEKLFF. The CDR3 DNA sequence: TGTGCCAGCAGCGTAGCAGGGGGTGATGAAAAACTGTTTTTT.

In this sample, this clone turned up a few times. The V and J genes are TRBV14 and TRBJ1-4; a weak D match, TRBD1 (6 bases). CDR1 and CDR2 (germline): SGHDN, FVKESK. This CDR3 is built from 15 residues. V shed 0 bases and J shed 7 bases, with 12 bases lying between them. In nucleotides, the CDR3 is TGTGCCAGCAGCCAAGAGCAGGGGATTTTTGAAAAACTGTTTTTT. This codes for CASSQEQGIFEKLFF.

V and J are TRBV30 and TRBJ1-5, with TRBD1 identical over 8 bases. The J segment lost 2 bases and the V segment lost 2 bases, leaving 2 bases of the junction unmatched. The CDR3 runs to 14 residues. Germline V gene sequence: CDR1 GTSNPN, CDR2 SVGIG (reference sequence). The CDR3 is CAWSPGGGNQPQHF. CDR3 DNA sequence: TGTGCCTGGAGTCCAGGGGGCGGCAATCAGCCCCAGCATTTT.

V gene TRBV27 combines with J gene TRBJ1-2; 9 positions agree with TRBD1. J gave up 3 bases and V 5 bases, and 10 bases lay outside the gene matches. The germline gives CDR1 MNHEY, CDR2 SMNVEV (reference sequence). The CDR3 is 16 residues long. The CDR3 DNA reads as TGTGCCAGCAGTGCATCCGGGACAGGGAGTCACTATGGCTACACCTTC. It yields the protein CASSASGTGSHYGYTF.